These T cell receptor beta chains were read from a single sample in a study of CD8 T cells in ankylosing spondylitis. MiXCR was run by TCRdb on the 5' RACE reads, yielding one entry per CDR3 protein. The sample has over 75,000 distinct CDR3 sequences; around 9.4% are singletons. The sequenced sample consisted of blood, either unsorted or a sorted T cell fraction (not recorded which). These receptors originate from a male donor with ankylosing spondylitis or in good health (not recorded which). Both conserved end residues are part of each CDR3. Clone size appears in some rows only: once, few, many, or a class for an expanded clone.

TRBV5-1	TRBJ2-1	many	CASSERTFNEQFF
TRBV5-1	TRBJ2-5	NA	CASTDRTSFGTQYF
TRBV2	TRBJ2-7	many	CASSVLAYEGQYF
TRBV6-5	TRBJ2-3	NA	CASSYSGAPTDTQYF
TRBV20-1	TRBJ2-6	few	CSAPLMFSDLPSGANVLTF
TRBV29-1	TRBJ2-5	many	CSVERAPEDQETQYF
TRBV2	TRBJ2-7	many	CASSEPPAPEQYF
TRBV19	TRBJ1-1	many	CASSIEGGNTEAFF
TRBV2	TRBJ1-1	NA	CASSGSWGANTEAFF
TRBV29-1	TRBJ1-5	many	CSVSLDSNQPQHF
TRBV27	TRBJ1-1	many	CASWTGGNTEAFF
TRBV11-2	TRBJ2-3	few	CASSGSGGVSQYF
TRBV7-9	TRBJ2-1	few	CASRVAGSYNEQFF
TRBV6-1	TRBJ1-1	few	CASSEWRGNTEAFF
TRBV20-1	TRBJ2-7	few	CSATGVDEQYF
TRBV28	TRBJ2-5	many	CASSYRTGSHLATQYF
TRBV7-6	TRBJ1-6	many	CASSERQGENSPLHF
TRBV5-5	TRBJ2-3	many	CASSRDGSTDTQYF
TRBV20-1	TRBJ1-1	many	CSAAATGGSTEAFF
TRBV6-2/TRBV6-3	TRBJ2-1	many	CASSSEGTNEQFF
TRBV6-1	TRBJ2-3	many	CASSQLRGDTDTQYF
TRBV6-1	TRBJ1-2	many	CASSRGGGSYGYTF
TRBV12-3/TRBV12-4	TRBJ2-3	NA	CASSPSSGGQYF
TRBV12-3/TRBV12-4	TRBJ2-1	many	CASSFRGAGSYNEQFF
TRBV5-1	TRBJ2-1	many	CASSLVVDEQFF
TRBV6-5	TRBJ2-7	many	CASADSRVHEQYF
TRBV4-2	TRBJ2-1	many	CASSRGALEQFF
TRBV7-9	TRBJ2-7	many	CASSLVSYEQYF
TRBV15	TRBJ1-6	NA	CATSRAGQGINSPLHF
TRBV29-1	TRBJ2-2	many	CSVDRGANTGELFF
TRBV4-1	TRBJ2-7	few	CASSPRGGKDPYEQYF
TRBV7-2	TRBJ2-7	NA	CASSSKGTSGPYEQYF
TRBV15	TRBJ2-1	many	CATSSRDGGGNEQFF
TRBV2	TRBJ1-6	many	CASSPWDRDSSVLHF
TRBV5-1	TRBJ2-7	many	CASRMGLNFYEQYF
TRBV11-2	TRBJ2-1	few	CASRRSGGNNEQFF
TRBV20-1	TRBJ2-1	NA	CSARDGGSYNEQFF
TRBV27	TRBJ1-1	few	CASSSTTRWNTEAFF
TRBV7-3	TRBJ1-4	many	CASSLTLGGKLFF
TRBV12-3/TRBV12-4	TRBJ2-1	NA	CASSLAGTGPYTEQFF
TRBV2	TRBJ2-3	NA	CASSATSGGATVAQYF
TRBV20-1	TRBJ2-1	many	CSARDQGSGAPGQFF
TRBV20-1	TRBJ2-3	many	CSARGTSGAVPDTQYF
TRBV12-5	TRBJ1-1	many	CASGLVQGSSTEAFF
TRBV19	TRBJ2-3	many	CASTPYARGTTDTQYF
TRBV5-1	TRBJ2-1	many	CASSLLTRDNEQFF
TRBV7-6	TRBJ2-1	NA	CASSLSSTSEQFF
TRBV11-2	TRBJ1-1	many	CASSHKMSGGNTEAFF
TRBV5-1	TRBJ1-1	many	CASSTGQGSGTEAFF
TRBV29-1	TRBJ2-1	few	CSVEDLTGAYNEQFF
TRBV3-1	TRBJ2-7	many	CASSQDGYRTYEQYF
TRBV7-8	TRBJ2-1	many	CASSAAGLWNEQFF
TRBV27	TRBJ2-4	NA	CASSYQGSSNIQYF
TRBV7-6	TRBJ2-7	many	CASSLVGGNEQYF
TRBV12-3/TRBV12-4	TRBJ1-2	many	CASRRGYGYTF
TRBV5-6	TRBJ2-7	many	CASRAPGQGRSQNEQYF
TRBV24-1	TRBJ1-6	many	CATSDFRRQGAYSPLHF
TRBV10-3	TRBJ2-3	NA	CATTVGAGRTDTQYF
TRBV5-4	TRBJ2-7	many	CASSLVGGTVSYEQYF